The 21 T cell receptor beta chains listed next were all sequenced from one sample in a study of regulatory T cells in long-lasting Graves disease. Investigators prepared the TCR beta libraries by applying iRepertoire HTBI primers and Arm-PCR of CDR3 regions. A single record per CDR3 protein comes from TCRdb applying MiXCR to the multiplex PCR reads. Of roughly 360,000 distinct CDR3 sequences detected, approximately 25% appear once; the ten largest clones hold around 30%. As to time point: persistent/refractory GD, antithyroid drugs over 5 years with positive TRAb. RNA isolated from PBMCs was used to make the TCR library. This sample comprised peripheral blood mononuclear cells (PBMCs), obtained when the disease was refractory, from a patient treated with antithyroid drugs. The source of these receptors is a woman aged 40 to 49 with Graves disease.

The V and J genes are TRBV5-1 and TRBJ1-4, with 9 bases fitting TRBD1. Per germline, CDR1 SGHRS and CDR2 YFSETQ. This CDR3 contains 14 residues. J was trimmed by 7 bases and V by 4 bases; bases with no gene match: 5. The CDR3 loop is CASSGQGSGEKLFF. CDR3 in DNA: TGCGCCAGCAGCGGACAGGGGTCGGGTGAAAAACTGTTTTTT. Complete variable domain (other parts from reference TRBV5-1 and TRBJ1-4): KAGVTQTPRYLIKTRGQQVTLSCSPISGHRSVSWYQQTPGQGLQFLFEYFSETQRNKGNFPGRFSGRQFSNSRSEMNVSTLELGDSALYLCASSGQGSGEKLFFGSGTQLSVL.

V usage is TRBV20-1 and J usage is TRBJ2-7; possible D gene TRBD2, 7 bases. The germline gives CDR1 DFQATT, CDR2 SNEGSKA (reference sequence). Trimming shortened V by 3 bases and J by 3 bases, and 21 bases separated the two germline ends. CDR3 length: 16 residues. The CDR3 DNA is TGCAGTGCTAGGACCTTAGGGGGAGGGCCTCTCTACGAGCAGTACTTC. It translates to CSARTLGGGPLYEQYF.

This clonotype showed up just a few times. The V call is TRBV28, the J call TRBJ2-2; the match to TRBD1 covers 8 bases. The V segment lost 4 bases and the J segment 7 bases; nucleotides outside the gene matches: 11. The CDR3 runs to 16 residues. CDR1 and CDR2 (germline): MDHEN, SYDVKM. The CDR3 coding sequence is TGTGCCAGCAGTTCCCCAAGTCAGGGGGCGAACGGGGAGCTGTTTTTT. The encoded protein is CASSSPSQGANGELFF.

In its sample, this clonotype was seen many times. This chain joins TRBV2 and TRBJ2-4; 7 bases are shared with TRBD2. Trimming took 6 bases from V and 0 from J; bases not matched to a gene: 8. The CDR3 length is 16 residues. CDR1 and CDR2 (germline): SNHLY, FYNNEI. CDR3: CASRGSGTLAKNIQYF. The CDR3 nucleotides read TGTGCCAGCAGGGGAAGCGGGACTCTAGCCAAAAACATTCAGTACTTC.

Notes on this clonotype: The limits of the CDR3 on the DNA are not certain, so only TCRdb's listed CDR3 is given. The CDR3 here is CASSFYICSAGYGTSGRAFYEQYF. The rearrangement links TRBV6-2 or TRBV6-3 to TRBJ2-7; TRBD2 is the table's D call, not checked against the DNA. The germline CDR1 and CDR2 sequences are MNHEY and SVGEGT. The CDR3 comprises 24 residues, both ends counted.

V is TRBV28 and J is TRBJ2-6; TRBD1 agrees at 11 bases. The CDR3 is made up of 16 amino acids. The germline V gene has CDR1 MDHEN and CDR2 SYDVKM. The trim removed 4 bases at V and 3 bases at J, leaving 2 bases unmatched. In DNA form, the CDR3 reads TGTGCCAGCAGTTCCGGGACAGGGGGTGGGGCCAACGTCCTGACTTTC. Encoded protein: CASSSGTGGGANVLTF.

The sample holds one count of this clonotype. The chain couples TRBV4-1 to TRBJ1-1; D gene unclear. CDR1 MGHRA and CDR2 YSYEKL come from the germline V gene. This CDR3 comprises 17 residues. V lost 0 bases and J lost 1, with 15 bases in between. The CDR3 nucleotides read TGCGCCAGCAGCCAAGATAGATGGCAGTCTTCGAACACTGAAGCTTTCTTT. Its protein is CASSQDRWQSSNTEAFF.

Of note for this clonotype: The CDR3 end shows no conserved phenylalanine or tryptophan, and so a read error is likely. The V gene is TRBV24-1, the J gene TRBJ2-2, with no clear D. CDR1 KGHDR and CDR2 SFDVKD come from the germline V gene. Trimming pared 10 bases from V and 0 bases from J, leaving 8 bases between. The CDR3 consists of 13 residues. CDR3 residues: CATIDANTGELFS. CDR3 nucleotide sequence: TGTGCCACGATAGACGCGAACACCGGGGAGCTGTTTTCT.

In its sample, this clonotype was seen many times. The chain links TRBV20-1 to TRBJ1-1, with D hard to call. Germline loops: CDR1 DFQATT, CDR2 SNEGSKA (reference sequence). The CDR3 loop spans 13 amino acids. Trimming removed 1 base at V and 2 bases at J, with 8 bases between. CDR3 DNA sequence: TGCAGTGCTAGAGTGGAGGGTAACACTGAAGCTTTCTTT. It yields the protein CSARVEGNTEAFF.

The table lists this clonotype with many counts. This rearrangement joins TRBV20-1 to TRBJ2-7; tentatively, D is TRBD2 (6 bases). Trimming stripped 8 bases from V and 4 bases from J, with 18 bases between. The CDR3 length is 13 residues. From germline, CDR1 is DFQATT and CDR2 SNEGSKA (reference sequence). As DNA, the CDR3 is TGCAGTTCACGAGCCGGGACTCTATACGAGCAGTACTTC. It encodes CSSRAGTLYEQYF.

This clonotype has just a few counts. The rearrangement joins TRBV28 to TRBJ2-1; D might be TRBD2 (6 bases). Germline loops: CDR1 MDHEN, CDR2 SYDVKM. V was shortened by 6 bases and J by 4 bases, with 19 bases between the two germline ends. There are 16 residues in the CDR3. The CDR3 loop reads CASRPPRLGRYNEQFF. The DNA of the CDR3 is TGTGCCAGCAGACCACCCCGACTAGGGCGATACAATGAGCAGTTCTTC.

This clonotype was counted many times. The V gene is TRBV6-1, the J gene TRBJ1-6, with 7 bases aligning to TRBD1. Looked up from germline, CDR1 is MNHNS and CDR2 is SASEGT. CDR3 size: 15 residues. With V trimmed by 5 bases and J by 10 bases, 11 bases remained unmatched. The CDR3 here is CASSPTQGRGSPLHF. The CDR3 DNA reads TGTGCCAGCAGTCCTACACAGGGGCGAGGCTCACCCCTCCACTTT.

This clonotype was detected a few times. J is TRBJ2-7 and V is TRBV7-2; 10 bases map to TRBD1. The CDR3 has 18 residues. Germline trimming cut 4 bases from V and 1 base from J; bases unmatched to any gene: 13. Looked up from germline, CDR1 is SGHTA and CDR2 is FQGNSA. The CDR3 DNA follows: TGTGCCAGCAGCTCTCGCCGGACGTCGGGACAGGGGTCCTACGAGCAGTACTTC. Translating it yields CASSSRRTSGQGSYEQYF.

This clonotype has at least ten counts. The J gene is TRBJ2-7, the V gene TRBV6-1, with TRBD1 matching 10 bases. CDR3 size: 16 residues. The ends lost 5 bases at V and 2 bases at J; junction bases unmatched: 9. Germline values: CDR1 MNHNS, CDR2 SASEGT. The chain's CDR3 is CASSPDRGQGTYEQYF. CDR3 DNA sequence: TGTGCCAGCAGTCCGGACAGGGGACAGGGGACCTACGAGCAGTACTTC.

This clonotype was recorded many times. The chain links TRBV18 to TRBJ2-7; D uncertain. Germline V gives CDR1 KGHSH, CDR2 LQKENI. The CDR3 totals 12 residues. V lost 3 bases, J lost 3 bases, and 6 bases lay in between. The chain's CDR3 is CASSPAGYEQYF. The CDR3, as DNA: TGTGCCAGCTCACCGGCAGGCTACGAGCAGTACTTC. The variable domain in full, completed from reference TRBV18 and TRBJ2-7, reads NAGVMQNPRHLVRRRGQEARLRCSPMKGHSHVYWYRQLPEEGLKFMVYLQKENIIDESGMPKERFSAEFPKEGPSILRIQQVVRGDSAAYFCASSPAGYEQYFGPGTRLTVT.

The chain joins TRBV27 to TRBJ2-6; possible D gene TRBD1, 6 bases. The CDR3 extends over 16 amino acids. Trimming shortened V by 6 bases and J by 1 base, and 13 bases separated the two germline ends. Germline CDR1 reads MNHEY; CDR2 reads SMNVEV (reference sequence). The CDR3 loop is CASRGVQGSGANVLTF. The CDR3 nucleotides read TGTGCCAGCAGAGGCGTACAGGGATCTGGGGCCAACGTCCTGACTTTC.

The chain recombines TRBV30 with TRBJ2-5, with 8 bases fitting TRBD1. This CDR3 contains 15 residues. Trimming at V came to 4 bases and at J to 2 bases, leaving 9 bases not matched to a gene. Germline CDR1 is GTSNPN and CDR2 is SVGIG (reference sequence). Written as DNA, the CDR3 is TGTGCCTGGAACCCGGGGACAGGAGTACAAGAGACCCAGTACTTC. Translated, it gives CAWNPGTGVQETQYF.

This clonotype was seen ten or more times. The V gene is TRBV6-1, the J gene TRBJ2-5; no clear D gene. Germline V gene data show CDR1 as MNHNS and CDR2 as SASEGT. V lost 6 bases and J 4 bases, leaving 18 bases between the germline ends. This CDR3 has 15 residues. The CDR3, as DNA: TGTGCCAGCAGCCTAACGGGCGGTAGTACAGAGACCCAGTACTTC. Protein sequence: CASSLTGGSTETQYF.

This clonotype was observed a few times. V usage is TRBV7-9 and J usage is TRBJ2-2; the match to TRBD2 covers 7 bases. The germline V gene has CDR1 SEHNR and CDR2 FQNEAQ (reference sequence). CDR3 length: 19 residues. The V and J ends lost 4 bases and 3 bases, in that order; junction bases with no gene match: 17. CDR3 nucleotides: TGTGCCAGCAGCTCTGACCGCCCAAGGGCGGGAGATTACACCGGGGAGCTGTTTTTT. Its protein product is CASSSDRPRAGDYTGELFF.

This clonotype was detected ten times or more. This chain joins TRBV28 and TRBJ2-7; 10 bases match TRBD2. The CDR3 is 16 amino acids. Germline V CDR1 and CDR2: MDHEN, SYDVKM. With 6 bases clipped from V and 7 bases from J, the junction kept 15 bases outside the gene matches. The CDR3 here is CASRNLGLAGAGEQYF. DNA for the CDR3: TGTGCCAGCAGAAACCTCGGGCTAGCGGGAGCTGGGGAGCAGTACTTC.

The chain employs TRBV27 and TRBJ2-7, with 9 bases fitting TRBD1. Germline CDR1 is MNHEY and CDR2 is SMNVEV (reference sequence). The CDR3 has 15 amino acids. J lost 2 bases, V lost 7 bases, and 9 bases had no gene match. CDR3 amino acids: CASKLSGTGTYEQYF. The CDR3 DNA sequence: TGTGCCAGCAAGCTCTCCGGGACAGGGACCTACGAGCAGTACTTC.